These T cell receptor beta chains were read from a single sample in a study of blood T cells in healthy people across ages. One entry per CDR3 protein, called by TCRdb with MiXCR from the 5' RACE reads. The sample has approximately 670,000 distinct CDR3 sequences; roughly two fifths are singletons. The specimen sequenced was blood. Source of these receptors: a man at least 80 years old in good health. The CDR3 runs from the conserved cysteine through the conserved F or W.

j_call | v_call | cdr3_aa
TRBJ2-5 | TRBV5-1 | CASSLNEETQHF
TRBJ2-5 | TRBV7-3 | CASSQSPDWDGQYF
TRBJ1-2 | TRBV29-1 | CSVGDRVDYGYTF
TRBJ2-3 | TRBV13 | CASSLGRLEIDTQYF
TRBJ2-1 | TRBV28 | CASRGSTGYNEQFF
TRBJ2-7 | TRBV20-1 | CSAVPLTSGYYEQYF
TRBJ2-1 | TRBV9 | CASTSGPNSYNEQFF
TRBJ1-2 | TRBV6-2/TRBV6-3 | CASNPYNSANYGYTF
TRBJ1-1 | TRBV6-1 | CASSEVTGQIQRAFF
TRBJ2-5 | TRBV19 | CASSARQPTQETQYF
TRBJ2-3 | TRBV5-1 | CASGGGQLDPTTTDTQYF
TRBJ2-3 | TRBV24-1 | CATSDSRTGAWNTQYF
TRBJ2-2 | TRBV15 | CATSRDGYPGELFF
TRBJ2-5 | TRBV18 | CASSPSGTASQYF
TRBJ2-2 | TRBV28 | CASSTSRLAGIGELFF
TRBJ2-5 | TRBV5-5 | CASSSAGPSQETQYF
TRBJ2-3 | TRBV10-1 | CASSEQTGDTQYF
TRBJ1-2 | TRBV28 | CAYRDGDYGYTF
TRBJ2-1 | TRBV6-2/TRBV6-3 | CASSYPRQGYEQFF
TRBJ2-3 | TRBV29-1 | CSARPTSGGRLSSTDTQYF
TRBJ2-1 | TRBV28 | CASSTQWNVQFF
TRBJ2-2 | TRBV12-3/TRBV12-4 | CASIPGLAGGPSDTGELFF
TRBJ2-7 | TRBV7-2 | CASSLARTLTYEQYF
TRBJ2-7 | TRBV7-9 | CARSLSGPLYEQYF
TRBJ2-5 | TRBV5-1 | CASGRDSTQETQYF
TRBJ2-3 | TRBV7-8 | CASSPTHFTDTQYF
TRBJ2-7 | TRBV10-3 | CAISESLSHEQYF
TRBJ2-1 | TRBV9 | CASSTHRQRTLHNEQFF
TRBJ2-2 | TRBV11-2 | CASSSLGPGTGELFF
TRBJ2-6 | TRBV11-3 | CASSALISGANVLTF
TRBJ2-5 | TRBV29-1 | CSVVFPSGGTQETQYF
TRBJ1-2 | TRBV15 | CATSRDGQGSGYTF
TRBJ1-1 | TRBV18 | CASSDMPNTEAFF
TRBJ2-3 | TRBV28 | CASIERGNTQYF
TRBJ2-3 | TRBV7-2 | CASSPDRPPDTQYF
TRBJ2-1 | TRBV6-5 | CASTNGGRAGVWEQFF
TRBJ2-3 | TRBV25-1 | CASSGKRSSGSTDTQYF
TRBJ2-2 | TRBV6-5 | CASSKPGPGELFF
TRBJ2-7 | TRBV7-3 | CACSPAGQAYEQYF
TRBJ2-5 | TRBV29-1 | CSVPSLAGAIETQYF
TRBJ2-5 | TRBV20-1 | CSSRTGGSLNEQYF
TRBJ2-7 | TRBV4-2 | CASSQERGTGEQYF
TRBJ2-4 | TRBV12-3/TRBV12-4 | CASSRLGGGEGIQYF
TRBJ2-1 | TRBV7-3 | CASSPPGRANNEQFF
TRBJ2-1 | TRBV28 | CASSASGSGRKQFF
TRBJ2-2 | TRBV11-3 | CASSHRTGELFF
TRBJ2-1 | TRBV29-1 | CSSAGGGTSGPINEQFF
TRBJ2-1 | TRBV6-2/TRBV6-3 | CASSRTDRVSEQFF
TRBJ2-1 | TRBV4-2 | CASKTLQGGTERFF
TRBJ2-5 | TRBV28 | CASRPTEIQGKGETQYF